These 24 T cell receptor beta chains were sequenced from one sample in a study of early T cells in non-severe SARS-CoV-2 infection. TCRdb independently ran MiXCR on the 5' RACE reads; one entry per CDR3 protein. Of more than 55,000 distinct CDR3 sequences in the sample, around an eighth are singletons; the top ten hold around 4.5%. Sequencing used whole blood. These receptors were collected from an adult who was a healthcare worker with PCR-confirmed SARS-CoV-2 infection or an uninfected control (not recorded which).

This chain uses TRBV6-5 with TRBJ2-7; 8 nucleotides match TRBD1. CDR3 length: 16 amino acids. Germline CDR1 reads MNHEY; CDR2 reads SVGAGI. Trimming removed 0 bases from V and 3 bases from J; junction bases left unmatched: 7. The CDR3 loop reads CASSYSITGQVYEQYF. DNA of the CDR3: TGTGCCAGCAGTTACTCTATTACGGGACAGGTCTACGAGCAGTACTTC.

This clonotype has just a few counts. This chain connects TRBV30 to TRBJ1-5; D is undetermined. Trimming pared 0 bases from V and 6 bases from J, leaving 12 bases between. The CDR3 spans 14 residues. CDR1 GTSNPN and CDR2 SVGIG come from the germline V gene (reference sequence). CDR3 coding DNA: TGTGCCTGGAGTGTTGGCAGAAGCGGTCAGCCCCAGCATTTT. This encodes CAWSVGRSGQPQHF.

This clonotype was found a few times. The chain carries TRBV12-3 or TRBV12-4 and TRBJ1-3; D is uncertain. CDR3 length equals 13 residues. Trimming removed 6 bases from V and 4 bases from J, with 10 bases in between. CDR3 sequence: CASRAIRGNTIYF. The CDR3 nucleotides are TGTGCCAGCAGGGCGATAAGGGGAAACACCATATATTTT.

This clonotype was recorded many times. One end of the junction fails to match germline, which may point to a read error. The chain employs TRBV18 and TRBJ1-3, with TRBD1 identical over 7 bases. Germline CDR1 KGHSH, CDR2 LQKENI. The CDR3 is 18 residues long. The CDR3 DNA reads as TGTGCCAGCTCACGGCCGGCCCCAGGGACAGATTCTGAAAACACCATATATTTT. It specifies CASSRPAPGTDSENTIYF.

This clonotype was picked up many times. J is TRBJ2-3 and V is TRBV6-1, with a tentative D call TRBD1 (5 bases). Germline CDR1 is MNHNS and CDR2 is SASEGT. V was clipped by 10 bases and J by 1 base, with 12 bases between them. CDR3 length equals 13 residues. CDR3 nucleotides: TGTGCCACTAACCTACAGGGCACAGATACGCAGTATTTT. Its protein product is CATNLQGTDTQYF.

In its sample, this clonotype was seen many times. The chain links TRBV6-5 to TRBJ2-7; 9 positions match TRBD1. V lost 3 bases, J lost 3 bases, and 3 bases stayed unmatched. CDR1 is MNHEY, CDR2 SVGAGI, per germline. CDR3 size: 14 residues. The CDR3 region is CASSYRTGVYEQYF. The CDR3 DNA sequence: TGTGCCAGCAGTTATCGGACAGGGGTCTACGAGCAGTACTTC.

This clonotype was seen ten or more times. The chain recombines TRBV12-3 or TRBV12-4 with TRBJ1-5; perhaps TRBD1 as D (6 bases). The CDR3 length is 13 residues. Trimming cost V 7 bases and J 6 bases, with 13 bases left between them. Written as DNA, the CDR3 is TGTGCCAGCACTACTTTGACAGGTCAGCCCCAGCATTTT. This encodes CASTTLTGQPQHF.

This clonotype came up many times. The chain joins TRBV6-6 to TRBJ2-3, with a tentative D call TRBD2 (10 bases). V was clipped by 7 bases and J by 5 bases, with 28 bases between them. The germline gives CDR1 MNHNY, CDR2 SVGAGI (reference sequence). The CDR3 totals 18 residues. The DNA for the CDR3 is TGTGCCAGCATCACAGGGGGCTCTAGCGGGAGCCGAGAAGATACGCAGTATTTT. Its translation: CASITGGSSGSREDTQYF.

This clonotype appeared a few times. The genes are TRBV29-1 and TRBJ2-3, with 10 positions matching TRBD1. The CDR3 totals 12 residues. Germline CDR1 and CDR2: SQVTM and ANQGSEA. The V segment lost 8 bases and the J segment 7 bases; nucleotides outside the gene matches: 6. The DNA for the CDR3 is TGCAGCCTGGGGACAGGGGCATATACGCAGTATTTT. Encoded protein: CSLGTGAYTQYF.

This clonotype was counted at least ten times. The chain recombines TRBV7-2 with TRBJ1-1; unclear D gene. Trimming cost V 1 base and J 5 bases, with 14 bases left between them. Germline V CDR1 and CDR2: SGHTA, FQGNSA. This CDR3 contains 15 residues. Here the CDR3 DNA reads TGTGCCAGCAGCTTAGAACCCAATCGATTAACTGAAGCTTTCTTT. It specifies CASSLEPNRLTEAFF.

The CDR3 bases are TGTGCCACTGCGGGAGCCGGGGAGCTGTTTTTT. The encoded protein is CATAGAGELFF. The chain links TRBV3-1 to TRBJ2-2; 7 bases match TRBD2. With 10 bases clipped from V and 6 bases from J, the junction kept 2 bases outside the gene matches. Germline lookup yields CDR1 LGHDT and CDR2 YNNKEL (reference sequence). The CDR3 is 11 residues long.

The gene calls are TRBV28 and TRBJ1-3; the D gene is possibly TRBD1 (6 bases). The length of the CDR3 is 15 residues. Trimming cost V 6 bases and J 0 bases, with 12 bases left between them. CDR1 MDHEN and CDR2 SYDVKM come from the germline V gene. The CDR3 is CASRTGTNSGNTIYF. The DNA of the CDR3 is TGTGCCAGCAGAACCGGGACAAACTCTGGAAACACCATATATTTT.

This clonotype was seen a handful of times. The chain combines TRBV7-9 with TRBJ1-1; D gene ambiguous. Trimming left V 5 bases short and J 1 base short, with 20 bases between. Germline V lookup: CDR1 SEHNR, CDR2 FQNEAQ (reference sequence). The CDR3 is 17 amino acids. The CDR3 DNA reads as TGTGCCAGCAGCGGTCGGAAAACCCGAAGGCAGAACACTGAAGCTTTCTTT. Protein: CASSGRKTRRQNTEAFF.

The table lists this clonotype with a few counts. The rearrangement links TRBV10-3 to TRBJ2-7; the D gene is possibly TRBD1 (5 bases). Germline V CDR1 and CDR2: ENHRY, SYGVKD. The CDR3 loop spans 12 amino acids. Trimming stripped 6 bases from V and 3 bases from J, with 9 bases between. This CDR3 reads CAIRTENYEQYF. In DNA form, the CDR3 reads TGTGCCATCAGGACAGAGAACTACGAGCAGTACTTC.

The gene calls are TRBV9 and TRBJ2-3, with TRBD2 matching 9 bases. V was pared by 0 bases and J by 0 bases, with 8 bases of the junction left unmatched. Germline V gives CDR1 SGDLS, CDR2 YYNGEE. CDR3 length equals 18 residues. This chain's CDR3 is CASSVAGLAGASTDTQYF. CDR3 sequence (DNA): TGTGCCAGCAGCGTAGCCGGTTTAGCGGGGGCTAGCACAGATACGCAGTATTTT.

The chain employs TRBV20-1 and TRBJ2-7; TRBD1 is a possible D gene (6 bases). Germline V CDR1 and CDR2: DFQATT, SNEGSKA (reference sequence). V dropped 3 bases and J dropped 0 bases, with 18 bases sitting between them. The CDR3 is made up of 16 amino acids. As DNA, the CDR3 is TGCAGTGCTAGTTCCCCCGGGACACCCGACTCCTACGAGCAGTACTTC. Its translation: CSASSPGTPDSYEQYF.

The rearrangement joins TRBV7-2 to TRBJ2-7; 10 positions match TRBD2. V lost 1 base and J lost 2; bases outside the gene matches: 5. The germline V gene encodes CDR1 SGHTA and CDR2 FQGNSA. There are 16 residues in the CDR3. Written as DNA, the CDR3 is TGTGCCAGCAGCTTAGATCAAGCGGGAGGGCCCTACGAGCAGTACTTC. Protein product: CASSLDQAGGPYEQYF.

This clonotype was detected many times. This chain joins TRBV21-1 and TRBJ2-2; the table's D call TRBD2 went unverified against the DNA. TRBV21-1 is a pseudogene. The CDR3 spans 19 residues. The CDR3 protein is CASSKKGLARNANTGELFF. The CDR3 DNA reads TGTGCCAGCAGCAAAAAGGGACTAGCGAGAAATGCGAACACCGGGGAGCTGTTTTTT.

This clonotype has at least ten counts. The rearrangement uses TRBV11-2 and TRBJ1-1; 7 bases are a match to TRBD1. CDR1 is SGHAT, CDR2 FQNNGV, per germline. The CDR3 length is 15 residues. V lost 5 bases, J lost 3 bases, and 9 bases stayed unmatched. The CDR3 sequence is CASSLRQGTYTEAFF. The CDR3 nucleotides are TGTGCCAGCAGCCTTCGACAGGGAACGTACACTGAAGCTTTCTTT.

The chain is built from TRBV20-1 and TRBJ2-3; 7 bases align to TRBD2. Germline CDR1 is DFQATT and CDR2 is SNEGSKA (reference sequence). V was clipped by 5 bases and J by 0 bases; unmatched bases: 8. There are 15 residues in the CDR3. Here the CDR3 reads CSARSRRESTDTQYF. CDR3 nucleotide sequence: TGCAGTGCTCGATCGAGGCGGGAGAGCACAGATACGCAGTATTTT.

This clonotype was seen ten or more times. The genes are TRBV29-1 and TRBJ2-1; D is perhaps TRBD2 (5 bases). Germline CDR1 reads SQVTM; CDR2 reads ANQGSEA. This CDR3 contains 15 residues. V dropped 7 bases and J dropped 4 bases, with 20 bases sitting between them. The DNA for the CDR3 is TGCAGCGGAGATGACCCACCGGGAAGGTACAATGAGCAGTTCTTC. Amino acids: CSGDDPPGRYNEQFF.

This clonotype occurred a few times. This chain uses TRBV4-2 with TRBJ2-3; possibly TRBD1 or TRBD2 for D (5 bases each). The CDR3 sequence is 16 residues long. The V gene lost 3 bases and the J gene lost 9 bases, with 22 bases spanning the gap. Germline lookup yields CDR1 LGHNA and CDR2 YNFKEQ. The DNA for the CDR3 is TGTGCCAGCAGCCAGAGCGCTGGTCCGGGGCGTCGGACGCAGTATTTT. Translation: CASSQSAGPGRRTQYF.

The V gene is TRBV6-2 or TRBV6-3, the J gene TRBJ2-7, with TRBD2 as a possible D gene (6 bases). V was cut by 5 bases and J by 3 bases, with 14 bases left in between. Germline-derived CDR1 and CDR2 are MNHEY and SVGEGT. The CDR3 length is 14 residues. As DNA, the CDR3 is TGTGCCAGCAGTCGCGCGGGGTTAAGCTACGAGCAGTACTTC. Amino acid sequence: CASSRAGLSYEQYF.

This clonotype was recorded at least ten times. The chain couples TRBV7-3 to TRBJ2-4; 9 bases agree with TRBD1. Germline CDR1 reads SGHTA; CDR2 reads FQGTGA. The CDR3 is 15 amino acids. Germline trimming cut 4 bases from V and 7 bases from J; bases unmatched to any gene: 8. The CDR3 bases are TGTGCCAGCAGCTCGCCGGACAGGGGTCGGAACATTCAGTACTTC. Its protein is CASSSPDRGRNIQYF.